What follows is one T cell receptor beta chain and its context. This clone was counted once. It lacks a known antigen. Per-base qualities were not stored, and no clone one base away is much larger. The CDR3 regions of human TCRbeta chains were analyzed by immunosequencing. As for the original processing: TCRs in the repertoires were compared against a reference library of SARS-CoV-2-specific TCRs that had been generated with the MIRA antigen-specificity platform. Breadth was defined as the fraction of unique TCRs that were SARS-CoV-2-associated, and depth was defined as the fraction of total T cells that were SARS-CoV-2-associated. Using the MIRA data, each spike-specific TCR was assigned both to the spike region to which the TCR was reactive and to a CD4 or CD8 class. Log10-transformed breadth and depth values were compared by one-way ANOVA with Sidak's multiple comparisons tests. The table comes from immuneACCESS by way of TCRdb, which keeps in-frame sequences with V and J called. Part of the clones is missing from these tables; in studies checked, under half for an unresolved V gene and the rest for unknown reasons. The V and J calls and clone size were taken over from that table, and D and trimming were inferred from the DNA. The sample table holds fewer than 85,000 clones, of which roughly 87% were seen once. The ten biggest clones cover around 1.3% of the sample.

The sample's time point label, in plain terms: about 28 days (+/-7) after the second vaccine dose. AZD1222 recipients given second doses at about 4 weeks or at about 12 weeks were pooled, since spike-specific TCR depth and breadth were not found to differ between the two schedules. Samples from vaccinated people were obtained from the UK trials COV001 and COV002, which included a single-blind randomized controlled phase 2/3 trial of AZD1222 (ChAdOx1 nCoV-19) in healthy adults. Trial participant PBMC samples were collected at day 0 and day 28 after the second dose for TCRbeta chain sequencing. This specimen belongs to a study of T cell responses to AZD1222 COVID-19 vaccine (dated by TCRdb to the early 2020s). General notes on the study: A total of 233 trial participants underwent TCR sequencing, of whom 200 to 220 had received two doses of AZD1222 and 26 had received two doses of the MenACWY control vaccine. Trial participants were enrolled by age into 18-55, 56-69 and 70-plus year subgroups, with roughly 160, 29 and 62 TCR-sequenced participants respectively.

Paper-wide results and their limitations: Participants were mostly white British, with more females than males. The authors suggested clonal diversity may have been underestimated. A significant rise in spike-specific TCR breadth and depth was observed after two AZD1222 doses relative to day 0 and relative to MenACWY recipients. No day 14 peak-response samples were available, so repertoires were characterized only after the peak T cell response. Nearly half of unique spike-specific TCRs reportedly recognized epitopes outside regions mutated in the B.1.351 and B.1.1.7 variants. Conclusions about previously exposed vaccinees are limited, since just 5 to 7 AZD1222 recipients were seropositive for SARS-CoV-2 at baseline. The 56-69-year group was small, and its depth increase did not reach significance, likely because of low power. Vaccine-associated CD4 TCRs spanned the whole spike protein, with dominant responses in regions 160-218 and 743-854.

For this chain, trimming is 1 base at the V end and 5 bases at the J end, and the number of junction bases without a gene match is 2. The CDR3 contains 15 residues, cysteine and phenylalanine counted. Only the CDR3 region is kept as DNA, spanning 45 bases read in frame from base 1. In the germline V gene (reference sequence), CDR1 corresponds to LGHDT and CDR2 to YNNKEL. Here the sequenced sample was peripheral blood, taken 28 days after the second AZD1222 dose. This clonotype was obtained from an adult who received the AZD1222 COVID-19 vaccine. The chain couples TRBV3-1 (or the pseudogene TRBV3-2) to TRBJ1-6; 7 junctional bases match TRBD1. The CDR3 protein: CASSQGTGDNSPLHF. The sequenced DNA: TGTGCCAGCAGCCAAGGGACAGGCGATAATTCACCCCTCCACTTT.